What follows are 17 T cell receptor beta chains derived from one specimen sequenced in a study of cytomegalovirus exposure and HLA in healthy donors. It was with 60 Vbeta and 13 Jbeta primers that the PCR ran. Libraries were prepared by immunoSEQ multiplex PCR; TCRdb keeps only in-frame clonotypes and omits some of them. Its table records 130,000 to 150,000 clones. The specimen was PBMCs. Receptors were obtained from a woman in her 50s in good health and CMV-seronegative.

In regard to this clone: The identical CDR3 is also encoded by other nucleotide sequences in the sample. J is TRBJ2-7 and V is TRBV6-5; TRBD2 matches at 13 bases. V dropped 6 bases and J dropped 2; count of bases not matched to a gene: 4. CDR3 length equals 15 residues. Germline-derived CDR1 and CDR2 are MNHEY and SVGAGI. The CDR3 DNA follows: TGTGCCAGCAGGGAACTAGCGGGAGGGACCTACGAGCAGTACTTC. It codes for CASRELAGGTYEQYF.

This chain uses TRBV5-4 with TRBJ2-5; tentative D call: TRBD1 (7 bases). CDR3 size: 13 residues. V dropped 4 bases and J dropped 5 bases, with 12 bases sitting between them. Germline lookup yields CDR1 SGHNT and CDR2 YYREEE (reference sequence). The CDR3 nucleotides read TGTGCCAGCAGCGGACCAGGGGGGGAGACCCAGTACTTC. The encoded protein is CASSGPGGETQYF.

This chain joins TRBV28 and TRBJ1-1, with D tentatively TRBD1 (5 bases). Germline loops: CDR1 MDHEN, CDR2 SYDVKM. V lost 2 bases and J 7 bases, leaving 8 bases between the germline ends. The CDR3 is 12 residues long. The CDR3: CASSLPGFEAFF. The CDR3 nucleotides read TGTGCCAGCAGTTTACCAGGGTTTGAAGCTTTCTTT.

The chain is built from TRBV4-2 and TRBJ1-1; tentatively, D is TRBD1 (5 bases). The length of the CDR3 is 15 residues. V was pared by 4 bases and J by 5 bases, with 17 bases between. The V gene's germline CDR1 is LGHNA and CDR2 YNFKEQ. CDR3 DNA sequence: TGTGCCAGCAGCCCTCAGGGAAGGTTACCTACTGAAGCTTTCTTT. Residues: CASSPQGRLPTEAFF.

The J gene is TRBJ2-7, the V gene TRBV28; 11 nucleotides align to TRBD1. The germline gives CDR1 MDHEN, CDR2 SYDVKM. This CDR3 comprises 14 residues. V shed 4 bases and J 5 bases; nucleotides not matched to a gene: 4. The DNA of the CDR3 is TGTGCCAGCAGTTCTTTGGACAGGGGGCACGAGCAGTACTTC. Translated: CASSSLDRGHEQYF.

The chain recombines TRBV5-1 with TRBJ1-4, with TRBD1 identical over 7 bases. The CDR3 extends over 15 amino acids. V shed 4 bases and J 7 bases; nucleotides not matched to a gene: 10. Germline assignment: CDR1 SGHRS and CDR2 YFSETQ. The CDR3 protein is CASSGEGARGEKLFF. The CDR3 DNA reads as TGCGCCAGCAGCGGTGAGGGGGCCAGGGGTGAAAAACTGTTTTTT.

This sequence joins TRBV28 and TRBJ2-7, with no clear D. The V gene's germline CDR1 is MDHEN and CDR2 SYDVKM. This CDR3 has 13 amino acids. V was shortened by 6 bases and J by 2 bases, with 11 bases between the two germline ends. The CDR3 reads CASSPSHTYEQYF. CDR3 nucleotide sequence: TGTGCCAGCAGCCCTAGTCATACCTACGAGCAGTACTTC. The variable domain in full, completed from reference TRBV28 and TRBJ2-7, reads DVKVTQSSRYLVKRTGEKVFLECVQDMDHENMFWYRQDPGLGLRLIYFSYDVKMKEKGDIPEGYSVSREKKERFSLILESASTNQTSMYLCASSPSHTYEQYFGPGTRLTVT.

The rearrangement uses TRBV28 and TRBJ1-3, with TRBD1 identical over 7 bases. The CDR3 has 14 residues. CDR1 and CDR2 from the germline V gene are MDHEN and SYDVKM. J gave up 2 bases and V 6 bases, and 4 bases lay outside the gene matches. The CDR3 nucleotides are TGTGCCAGCAGGCCGGACAGGACTGGAAACACCATATATTTT. Protein: CASRPDRTGNTIYF.

This chain connects TRBV7-2 to TRBJ2-7; TRBD2 agrees at 14 bases. There are 16 residues in the CDR3. The V gene's germline CDR1 is SGHTA and CDR2 FQGNSA. The junction had 12 bases not matched to a gene; V was cut back by 3 bases and J by 11 bases. The CDR3 DNA follows: TGTGCCAGCAGCTTGGGCGGGATGACTAGCGGGAGGGAGAAGTACTTC. Amino acids: CASSLGGMTSGREKYF.

V and J are TRBV29-1 and TRBJ2-3; tentative D call: TRBD2 (7 bases). The germline V gene encodes CDR1 SQVTM and CDR2 ANQGSEA. This CDR3 is built from 13 residues. The V end lost 5 bases, the J end lost 4 bases, and 13 bases lay between the germline ends. In DNA form, the CDR3 reads TGCAGCGTTAGCGCGGGGGCTGCAGATACGCAGTATTTT. Translated: CSVSAGAADTQYF.

For the CDR3, the DNA is TGCAGCGTTGAAGTCCGGGGACAAAAAAACACTGAAGCTTTCTTT. Protein: CSVEVRGQKNTEAFF. The J gene is TRBJ1-1, the V gene TRBV29-1, with a tentative D call TRBD1 (6 bases). Germline V lookup: CDR1 SQVTM, CDR2 ANQGSEA. Deletions cut 1 base from V and 2 bases from J, with 14 bases between. The CDR3 consists of 15 residues.

On this clone: Other DNA sequences in this specimen translate into the identical CDR3. CDR3: CASSVSGDTEAFF. CDR3 in DNA: TGTGCCAGCAGCGTATCGGGGGACACTGAAGCTTTCTTT. V gene TRBV9 combines with J gene TRBJ1-1, with D perhaps TRBD1 (5 bases). The V and J ends lost 1 base and 3 bases respectively, with 7 bases between them. Per germline, CDR1 SGDLS and CDR2 YYNGEE. The length of the CDR3 is 13 residues.

The V and J genes are TRBV25-1 and TRBJ2-3; TRBD1 matches at 7 bases. There are 16 residues in the CDR3. After removal of 4 bases from V and 0 bases from J, the junction contained 7 bases not matched to a gene. Germline loops: CDR1 MGHDK, CDR2 SYGVNS. The CDR3 here is CASSGWGQTSTDTQYF. The CDR3 DNA follows: TGTGCCAGCAGTGGCTGGGGACAGACTAGCACAGATACGCAGTATTTT.

This chain connects TRBV25-1 to TRBJ1-3; a possible D gene is TRBD1 (6 bases). Deletions cut 6 bases from V and 4 bases from J, with 13 bases between. Germline V lookup: CDR1 MGHDK, CDR2 SYGVNS. CDR3 length: 14 residues. The DNA of the CDR3 is TGTGCCAGCAGACAAACAGGGTTAGGAAACACCATATATTTT. It yields the protein CASRQTGLGNTIYF.

The V call is TRBV6-1, the J call TRBJ2-1, with 14 bases that match TRBD2. Trimming took 5 bases from V and 4 from J; bases not matched to a gene: 4. Germline V gives CDR1 MNHNS, CDR2 SASEGT. This CDR3 is built from 16 residues. As DNA, the CDR3 is TGTGCCAGCAGTCAAGGACTAGCGGGGGGATACAATGAGCAGTTCTTC. This codes for CASSQGLAGGYNEQFF.

This chain connects TRBV11-2 to TRBJ2-7, with 10 nucleotides matching TRBD1. The V segment lost 5 bases and the J segment 3 bases; nucleotides outside the gene matches: 4. The CDR3 length is 14 residues. Looked up from germline, CDR1 is SGHAT and CDR2 is FQNNGV. In DNA, the CDR3 is TGTGCCAGCAGCGGGGGACAGGGGATCTACGAGCAGTACTTC. Protein sequence: CASSGGQGIYEQYF.

CDR3 sequence: CASSLTPNYGYTF. In DNA, the CDR3 is TGTGCCAGCAGTTTGACACCTAACTATGGCTACACCTTC. J is TRBJ1-2 and V is TRBV27; D is ambiguous. CDR3 length: 13 residues. V lost 3 bases to trimming and J lost 0 bases, with 5 bases between them. Germline V CDR1 and CDR2: MNHEY, SMNVEV (reference sequence).